What follows is one T cell receptor (beta chain) and its context. It has no known antigen specificity. One base away there is no much larger clone; base qualities are not given. CDR1 LGHNA and CDR2 YSLEER are derived from the germline V gene. At the junction V is shortened by 2 bases and J by 2 bases, with 7 bases in between. The CDR3 sequence holds 13 residues, the cysteine and phenylalanine included. The only DNA kept is the CDR3, 39 bases in frame from the first base. Another Seattle source contributed samples from volunteer blood donors who had recovered from COVID-19. Whole blood was collected in K2EDTA tubes by collaborating institutions according to the institutions' own protocols. For TCRbeta analysis, collaborator samples were shipped as frozen whole blood, as isolated PBMCs, or as DNA extracted from either sample type. This specimen belongs to a study of blood T cell repertoires in COVID-19 (dated by TCRdb to about 2020). Looking at the study overall: The collaborator samples originated in the United States, Italy and Spain and spanned the acute and convalescent phases of COVID-19. The material from the prospective study consisted of cDNA or gDNA derived from T cells, B-cell-depleted T cells, or PBMCs. The dataset comprised deeply sampled blood TCRbeta repertoires from subjects exposed to, actively infected with, or recovered from COVID-19. The repertoires were made available in a free public database intended to serve as a resource for research on the immune response to SARS-CoV-2. Samples were obtained from the ongoing ImmuneRACE study (first 160 participants) and from about 1,300 subjects provided by 6 global collaborators. The sample metadata nearly always contained a de-identified subject ID, COVID-19 status, age in years and sex. Where available, HLA class I and class II types were taken from metadata supplied by the sample provider and were not determined by assay-based typing. Broader findings and caveats from the paper: How much clinical and demographic metadata was included differed by source and by participant, and the metadata was provided uncurated.

TCRbeta CDR3 regions were amplified from genomic DNA using the immunoSEQ Assay, a bias-controlled multiplex PCR. Processing in the source paper ran as follows. Within the assay, amplification of reference gene primers was used to estimate how many nucleated cells each sample contained. To quantify the absolute abundance of each unique TCRbeta CDR3 rearrangement, sequence reads were collapsed and filtered. Productive Simpson clonality was computed per sample as the square root of Simpson's diversity index over productive rearrangements. TCRdb mirrors the immuneACCESS table, restricted to in-frame sequences. Some clones are absent from its copies; in checked studies, under half trace to an unresolved V gene, and the reason for the others is unknown. The DNA gave D and trimming, while V, J and clone size come from that table. This sample lists approximately 230,000 clones; approximately 90% were detected once. The ten most abundant clones make up 2.2% of the sample.

This clonotype was sampled from a man aged 25-45 years who had recovered from COVID-19. The chain employs TRBV4-3 and TRBJ2-7; the best D guess is TRBD2, with 5 bases matching. Material: peripheral blood. The DNA sequence is TGCGCCAGCAGCCAATGGGGAGCCTACGAGCAGTACTTC. It codes for CASSQWGAYEQYF.